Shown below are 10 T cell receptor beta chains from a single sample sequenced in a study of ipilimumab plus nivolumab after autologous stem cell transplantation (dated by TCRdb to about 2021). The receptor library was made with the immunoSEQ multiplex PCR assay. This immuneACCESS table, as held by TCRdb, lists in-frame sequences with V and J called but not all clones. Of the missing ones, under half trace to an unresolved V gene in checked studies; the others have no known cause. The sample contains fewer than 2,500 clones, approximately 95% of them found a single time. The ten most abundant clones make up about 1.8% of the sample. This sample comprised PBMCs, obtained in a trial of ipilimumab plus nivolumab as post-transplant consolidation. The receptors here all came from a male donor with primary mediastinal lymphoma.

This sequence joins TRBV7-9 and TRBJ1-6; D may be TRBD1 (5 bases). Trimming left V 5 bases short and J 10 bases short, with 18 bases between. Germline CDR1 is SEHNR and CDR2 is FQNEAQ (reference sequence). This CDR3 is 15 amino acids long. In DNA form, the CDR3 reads TGTGCCAGCAGCCCCCCGGGACTGACTTGGTCACCCCTCCACTTT. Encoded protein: CASSPPGLTWSPLHF.

CDR3 loop: CAWGGLPRDTIYF. DNA of the CDR3: TGTGCCTGGGGGGGCCTCCCCCGGGACACCATATATTTT. The chain employs TRBV30 and TRBJ1-3, with D possibly being TRBD1 (6 bases). The CDR3 covers 13 residues. Trimming removed 5 bases from V and 8 bases from J, with 16 bases in between. Germline CDR1 is GTSNPN and CDR2 is SVGIG (reference sequence).

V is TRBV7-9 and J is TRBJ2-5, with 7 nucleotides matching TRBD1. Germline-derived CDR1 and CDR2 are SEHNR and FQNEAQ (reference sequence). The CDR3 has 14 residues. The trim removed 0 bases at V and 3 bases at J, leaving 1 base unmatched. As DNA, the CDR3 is TGTGCCAGCAGCTTAGCGCAGGGGGAAGAGACCCAGTACTTC. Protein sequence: CASSLAQGEETQYF.

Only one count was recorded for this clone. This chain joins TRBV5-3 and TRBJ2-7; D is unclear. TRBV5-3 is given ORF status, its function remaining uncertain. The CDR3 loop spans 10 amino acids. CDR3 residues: CWARAYEQYF. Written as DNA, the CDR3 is TGTTGGGCCCGCGCCTACGAGCAGTACTTC.

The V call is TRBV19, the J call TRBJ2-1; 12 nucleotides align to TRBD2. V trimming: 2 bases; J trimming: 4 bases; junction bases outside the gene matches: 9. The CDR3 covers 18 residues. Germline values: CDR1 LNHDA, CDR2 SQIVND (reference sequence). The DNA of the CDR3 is TGTGCCAGTAGTATATCCGCCCTAGCGGGGGGGTATTACAATGAGCAGTTCTTC. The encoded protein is CASSISALAGGYYNEQFF. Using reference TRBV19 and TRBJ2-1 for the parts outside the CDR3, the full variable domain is DGGITQSPKYLFRKEGQNVTLSCEQNLNHDAMYWYRQDPGQGLRLIYYSQIVNDFQKGDIAEGYSVSREKKESFPLTVTSAQKNPTAFYLCASSISALAGGYYNEQFFGPGTRLTVL.

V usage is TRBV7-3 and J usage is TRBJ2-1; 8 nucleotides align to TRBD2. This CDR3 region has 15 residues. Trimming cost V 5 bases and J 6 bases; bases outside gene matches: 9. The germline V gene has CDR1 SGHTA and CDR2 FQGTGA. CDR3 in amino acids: CASSPARAGGNEQFF. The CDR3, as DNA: TGTGCCAGCAGCCCGGCCCGGGCGGGAGGCAATGAGCAGTTCTTC.

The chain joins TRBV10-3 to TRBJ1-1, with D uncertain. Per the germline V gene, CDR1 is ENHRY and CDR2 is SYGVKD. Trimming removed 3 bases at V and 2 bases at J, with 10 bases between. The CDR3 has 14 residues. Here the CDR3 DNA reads TGTGCCATCAGTGAATTACAGTCAAACACTGAAGCTTTCTTT. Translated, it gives CAISELQSNTEAFF.

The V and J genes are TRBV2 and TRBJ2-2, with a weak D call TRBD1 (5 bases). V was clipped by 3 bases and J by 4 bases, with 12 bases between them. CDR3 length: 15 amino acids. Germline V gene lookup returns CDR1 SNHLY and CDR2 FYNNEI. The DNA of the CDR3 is TGTGCCAGCAGTGATTCAGGGCAGGGCACCGGGGAGCTGTTTTTT. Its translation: CASSDSGQGTGELFF.

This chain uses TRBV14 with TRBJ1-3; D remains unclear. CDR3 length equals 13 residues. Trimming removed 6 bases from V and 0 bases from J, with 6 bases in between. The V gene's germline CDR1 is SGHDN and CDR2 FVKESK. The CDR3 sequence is CASRQSSGNTIYF. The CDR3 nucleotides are TGTGCCAGCAGACAAAGCTCTGGAAACACCATATATTTT.

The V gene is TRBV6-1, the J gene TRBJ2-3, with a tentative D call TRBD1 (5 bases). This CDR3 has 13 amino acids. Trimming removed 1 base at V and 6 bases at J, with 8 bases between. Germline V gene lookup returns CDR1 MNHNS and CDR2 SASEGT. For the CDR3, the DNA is TGTGCCAGCAGTGAAGGTTGGGGCGATACGCAGTATTTT. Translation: CASSEGWGDTQYF.